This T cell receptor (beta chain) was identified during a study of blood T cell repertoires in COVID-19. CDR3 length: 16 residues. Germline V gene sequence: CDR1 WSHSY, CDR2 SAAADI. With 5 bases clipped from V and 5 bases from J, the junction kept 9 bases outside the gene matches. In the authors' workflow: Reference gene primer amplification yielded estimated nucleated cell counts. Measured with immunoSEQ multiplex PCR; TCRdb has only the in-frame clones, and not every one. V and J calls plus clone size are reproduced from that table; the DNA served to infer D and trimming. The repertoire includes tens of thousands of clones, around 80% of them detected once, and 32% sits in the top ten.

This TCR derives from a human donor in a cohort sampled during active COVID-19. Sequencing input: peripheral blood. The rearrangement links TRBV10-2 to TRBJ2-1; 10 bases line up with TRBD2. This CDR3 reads CASSHNRLAGNNEQFF. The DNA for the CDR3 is TGCGCCAGCAGTCACAACAGACTAGCGGGTAACAATGAGCAGTTCTTC.